This T cell receptor beta chain was sequenced for a study of identical twins. Study-level points and caveats: Sequences that were out-of-frame, alpha and twin-shared displayed an excess of low generation probability. Out-of-frame TCR alpha sharing observed in monozygotic twins exceeded model estimates. Excess twin sharing in beta out-of-frame sequences was weaker.

This clonotype came up many times. Antigen specificity is unknown. A universal primer site was added by template switching, and unique molecular identifiers were carried by the cDNA. TCRdb reprocessed the 5' RACE reads via MiXCR and lists one record per CDR3 protein. The sample consists of approximately 220,000 distinct CDR3 sequences, 7.5% of them appearing once. The germline V gene encodes CDR1 MNHNS and CDR2 SASEGT. The CDR3 has 12 amino acids. V lost 6 bases and J 7 bases, leaving 13 bases between the germline ends. This same sample was also taken into another study, of yellow fever vaccine responses in identical twins.

The clonotype comes from a young woman in good health. Sequenced material: CD8+ T cells sorted from blood. V gene TRBV6-1 combines with J gene TRBJ2-7, with D possibly being TRBD2 (5 bases). CDR3: CASSELGGEQYV. CDR3 nucleotides: TGTGCCAGCAGCGAACTAGGAGGAGAGCAGTACGTC.